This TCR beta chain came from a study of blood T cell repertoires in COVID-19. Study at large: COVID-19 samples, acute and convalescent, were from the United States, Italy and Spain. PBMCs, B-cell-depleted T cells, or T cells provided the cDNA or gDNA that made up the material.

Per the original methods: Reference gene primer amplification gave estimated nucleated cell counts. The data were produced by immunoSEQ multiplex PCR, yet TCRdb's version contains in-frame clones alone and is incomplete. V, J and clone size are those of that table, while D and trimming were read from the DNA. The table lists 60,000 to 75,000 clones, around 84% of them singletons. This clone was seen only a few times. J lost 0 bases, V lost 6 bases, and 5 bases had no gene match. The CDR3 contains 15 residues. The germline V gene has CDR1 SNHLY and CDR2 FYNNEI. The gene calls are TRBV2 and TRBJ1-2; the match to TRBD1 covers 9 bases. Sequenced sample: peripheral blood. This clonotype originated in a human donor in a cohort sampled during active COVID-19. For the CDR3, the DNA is TGTGCCAGCAGCTTACAGGGGGCGTCTAACTATGGCTACACCTTC. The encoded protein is CASSLQGASNYGYTF. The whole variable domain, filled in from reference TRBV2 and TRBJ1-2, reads EPEVTQTPSHQVTQMGQEVILRCVPISNHLYFYWYRQILGQKVEFLVSFYNNEISEKSEIFDDQFSVERPDGSNFTLKIRSTKLEDSAMYFCASSLQGASNYGYTFGSGTRLTVV.